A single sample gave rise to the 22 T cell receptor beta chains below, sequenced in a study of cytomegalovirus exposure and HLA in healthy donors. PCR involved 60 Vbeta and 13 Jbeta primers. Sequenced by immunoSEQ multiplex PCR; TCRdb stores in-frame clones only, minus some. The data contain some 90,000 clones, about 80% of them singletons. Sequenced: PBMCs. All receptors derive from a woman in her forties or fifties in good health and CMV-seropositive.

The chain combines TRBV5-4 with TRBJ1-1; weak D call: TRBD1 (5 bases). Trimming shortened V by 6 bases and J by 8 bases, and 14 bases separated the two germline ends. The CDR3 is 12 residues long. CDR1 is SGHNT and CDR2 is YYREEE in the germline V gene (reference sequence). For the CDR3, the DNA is TGTGCCAGCAATCCGTGGGGGGGGGAAGCTTTCTTT. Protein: CASNPWGGEAFF.

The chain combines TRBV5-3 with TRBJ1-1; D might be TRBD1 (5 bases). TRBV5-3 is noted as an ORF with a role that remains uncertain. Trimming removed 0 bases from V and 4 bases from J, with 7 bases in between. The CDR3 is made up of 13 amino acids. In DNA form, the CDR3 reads TGTGCCAGAAGCTTGGAACAGGTCACTGAAGCTTTCTTT. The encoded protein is CARSLEQVTEAFF.

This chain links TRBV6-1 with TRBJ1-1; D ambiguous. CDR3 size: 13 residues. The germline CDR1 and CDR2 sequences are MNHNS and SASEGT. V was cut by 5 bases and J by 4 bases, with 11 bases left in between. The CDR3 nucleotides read TGTGCCAGCAGTCCGGGATACCTCACTGAAGCTTTCTTT. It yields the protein CASSPGYLTEAFF.

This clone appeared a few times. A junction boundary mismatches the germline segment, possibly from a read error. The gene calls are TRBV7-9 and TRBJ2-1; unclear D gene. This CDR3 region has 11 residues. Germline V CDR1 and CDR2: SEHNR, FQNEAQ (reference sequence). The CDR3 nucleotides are TGTTCCAGCAGCTTTCTAGATGAGCAGTTCTTC. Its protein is CSSSFLDEQFF.

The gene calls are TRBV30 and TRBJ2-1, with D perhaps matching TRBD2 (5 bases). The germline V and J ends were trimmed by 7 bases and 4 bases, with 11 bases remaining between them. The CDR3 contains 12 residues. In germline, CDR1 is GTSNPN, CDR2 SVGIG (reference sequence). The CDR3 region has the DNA TGTGCCTCTTGGACTTCTTACAATGAGCAGTTCTTC. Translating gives CASWTSYNEQFF.

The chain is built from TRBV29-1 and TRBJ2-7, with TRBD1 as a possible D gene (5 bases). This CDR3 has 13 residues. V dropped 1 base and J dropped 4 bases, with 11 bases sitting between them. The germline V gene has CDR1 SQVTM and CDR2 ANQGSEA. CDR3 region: CSVEVGQGYEQYF. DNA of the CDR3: TGCAGCGTTGAAGTCGGTCAGGGATACGAGCAGTACTTC.

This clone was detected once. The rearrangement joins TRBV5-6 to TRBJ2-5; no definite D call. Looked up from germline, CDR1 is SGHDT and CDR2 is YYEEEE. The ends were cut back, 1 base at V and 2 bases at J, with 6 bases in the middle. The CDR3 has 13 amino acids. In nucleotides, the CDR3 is TGTGCCAGCAGCTTGTTACTACAAGAGACCCAGTACTTC. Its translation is CASSLLLQETQYF. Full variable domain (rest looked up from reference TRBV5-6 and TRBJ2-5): DAGVTQSPTHLIKTRGQQVTLRCSPKSGHDTVSWYQQALGQGPQFIFQYYEEEERQRGNFPDRFSGHQFPNYSSELNVNALLLGDSALYLCASSLLLQETQYFGPGTRLLVL.

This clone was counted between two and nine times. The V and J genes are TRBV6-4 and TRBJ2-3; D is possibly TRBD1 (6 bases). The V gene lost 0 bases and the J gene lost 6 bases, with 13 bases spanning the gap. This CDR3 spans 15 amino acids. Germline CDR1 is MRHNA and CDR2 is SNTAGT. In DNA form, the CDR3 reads TGTGCCAGCAGTGACTCCCACGCAGGGGTGGATACGCAGTATTTT. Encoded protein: CASSDSHAGVDTQYF.

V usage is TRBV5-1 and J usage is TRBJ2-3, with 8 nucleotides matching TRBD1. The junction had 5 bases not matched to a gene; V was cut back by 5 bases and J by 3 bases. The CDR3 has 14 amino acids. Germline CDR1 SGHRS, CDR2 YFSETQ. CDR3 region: CASRSGGWTDTQYF. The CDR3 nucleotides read TGCGCCAGCAGGTCAGGGGGCTGGACAGATACGCAGTATTTT. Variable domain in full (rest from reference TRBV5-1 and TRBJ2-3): KAGVTQTPRYLIKTRGQQVTLSCSPISGHRSVSWYQQTPGQGLQFLFEYFSETQRNKGNFPGRFSGRQFSNSRSEMNVSTLELGDSALYLCASRSGGWTDTQYFGPGTRLTVL.

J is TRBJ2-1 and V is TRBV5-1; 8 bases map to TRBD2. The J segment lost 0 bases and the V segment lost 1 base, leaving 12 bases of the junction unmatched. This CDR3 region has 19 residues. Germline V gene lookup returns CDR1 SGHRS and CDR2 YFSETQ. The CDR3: CASSLSGPGLGSSYNEQFF. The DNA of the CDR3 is TGCGCCAGCAGCTTGTCCGGCCCGGGACTAGGAAGCTCCTACAATGAGCAGTTCTTC.

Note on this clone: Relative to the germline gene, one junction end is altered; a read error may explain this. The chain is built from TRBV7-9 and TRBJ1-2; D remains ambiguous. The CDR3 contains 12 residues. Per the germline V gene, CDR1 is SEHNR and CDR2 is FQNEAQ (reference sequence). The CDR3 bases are TGTTCCAGCAGCTACGGGGACTATGGCTACACCTTC. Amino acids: CSSSYGDYGYTF.

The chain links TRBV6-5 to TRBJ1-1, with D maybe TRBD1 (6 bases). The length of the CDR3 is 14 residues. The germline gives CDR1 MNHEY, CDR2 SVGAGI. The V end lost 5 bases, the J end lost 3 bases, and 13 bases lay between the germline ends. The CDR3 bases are TGTGCCAGCAGTCTCCTTTCAGGGGACACTGAAGCTTTCTTT. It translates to CASSLLSGDTEAFF.

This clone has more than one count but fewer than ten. For the CDR3, the DNA is TGTGCTAGTGGTCTGGGACAGGGGATGAACACCGGGGAGCTGTTTTTT. Amino acids: CASGLGQGMNTGELFF. The chain links TRBV12-5 to TRBJ2-2, with 10 bases identical to TRBD1. This CDR3 region has 16 residues. The germline V gene has CDR1 LGHNT and CDR2 FRNRAP. Trimming at V came to 5 bases and at J to 1 base, leaving 4 bases not matched to a gene.

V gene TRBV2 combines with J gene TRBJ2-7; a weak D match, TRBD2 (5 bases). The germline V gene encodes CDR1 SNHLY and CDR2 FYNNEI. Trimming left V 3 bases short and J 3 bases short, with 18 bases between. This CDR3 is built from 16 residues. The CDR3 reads CASSESTEGSIYEQYF. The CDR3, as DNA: TGTGCCAGCAGTGAGAGCACAGAGGGTTCTATCTACGAGCAGTACTTC.

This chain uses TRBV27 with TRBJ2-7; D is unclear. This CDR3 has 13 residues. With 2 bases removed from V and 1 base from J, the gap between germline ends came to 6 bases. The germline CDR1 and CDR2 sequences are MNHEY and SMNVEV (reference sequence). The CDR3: CASSLTESYEQYF. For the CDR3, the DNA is TGTGCCAGCAGTTTAACGGAGTCCTACGAGCAGTACTTC.

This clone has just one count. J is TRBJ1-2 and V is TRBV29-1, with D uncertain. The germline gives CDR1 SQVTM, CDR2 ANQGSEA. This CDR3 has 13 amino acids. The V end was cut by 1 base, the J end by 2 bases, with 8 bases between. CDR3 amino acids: CSVEGGMNYGYTF. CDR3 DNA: TGCAGCGTTGAAGGCGGAATGAACTATGGCTACACCTTC.

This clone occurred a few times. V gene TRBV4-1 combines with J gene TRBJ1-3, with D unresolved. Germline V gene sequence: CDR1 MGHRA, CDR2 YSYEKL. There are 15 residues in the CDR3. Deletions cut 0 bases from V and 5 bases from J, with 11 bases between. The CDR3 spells CASSQDGVGRNTIYF. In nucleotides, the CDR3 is TGCGCCAGCAGCCAAGACGGGGTCGGCAGAAACACCATATATTTT.

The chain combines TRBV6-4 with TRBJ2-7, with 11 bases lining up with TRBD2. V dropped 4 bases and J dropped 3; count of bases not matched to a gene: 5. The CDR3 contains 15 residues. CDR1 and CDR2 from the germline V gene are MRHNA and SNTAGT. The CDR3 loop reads CASSVQTSGNYEQYV. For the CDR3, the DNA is TGTGCCAGCAGTGTTCAGACTAGCGGGAACTACGAGCAGTACGTC.

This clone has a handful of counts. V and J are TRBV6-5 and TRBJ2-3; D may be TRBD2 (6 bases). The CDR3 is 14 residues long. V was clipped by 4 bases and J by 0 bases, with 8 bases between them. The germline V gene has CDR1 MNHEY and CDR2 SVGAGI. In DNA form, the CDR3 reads TGTGCCAGCAGTTCCGGGACTAGCACAGATACGCAGTATTTT. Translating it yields CASSSGTSTDTQYF.

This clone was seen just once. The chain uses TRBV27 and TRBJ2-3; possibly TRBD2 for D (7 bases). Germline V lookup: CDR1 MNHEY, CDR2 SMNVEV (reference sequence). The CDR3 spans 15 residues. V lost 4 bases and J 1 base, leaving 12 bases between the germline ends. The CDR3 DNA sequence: TGTGCCAGCAGTTCGGGGGGCCGGGGCACAGATACGCAGTATTTT. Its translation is CASSSGGRGTDTQYF.

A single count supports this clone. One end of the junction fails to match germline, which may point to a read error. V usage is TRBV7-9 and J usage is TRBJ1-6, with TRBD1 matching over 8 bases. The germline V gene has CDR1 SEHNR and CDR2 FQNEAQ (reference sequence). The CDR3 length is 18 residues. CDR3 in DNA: TGTTCCAGCAGCTTGCTGAAGGGGACAGGCGTGGGGAATTCACCCCTCCACTTT. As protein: CSSSLLKGTGVGNSPLHF. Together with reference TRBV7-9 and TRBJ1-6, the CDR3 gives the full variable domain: DTGVSQNPRHKITKRGQNVTFRCDPISEHNRLYWYRQTLGQGPEFLTYFQNEAQLEKSRLLSDRFSAERPKGSFSTLEIQRTEQGDSAMYLCSSSLLKGTGVGNSPLHFGNGTRLTVT.

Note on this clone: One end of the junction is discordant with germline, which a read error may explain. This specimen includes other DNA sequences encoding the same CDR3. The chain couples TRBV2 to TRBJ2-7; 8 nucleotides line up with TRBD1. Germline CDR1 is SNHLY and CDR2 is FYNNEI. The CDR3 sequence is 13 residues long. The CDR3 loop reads CASSLDRAYEQYF. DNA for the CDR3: TGTGCTAGCAGCCTGGACAGGGCCTACGAGCAGTACTTC.